Sequencing of this T cell receptor beta chain was carried out in a study of blood T cell repertoires in COVID-19. Across the study: The origin of the acute and convalescent COVID-19 samples was the United States, Italy and Spain. The cDNA or gDNA used as material had been derived from T cells, B-cell-depleted T cells, or PBMCs.

There are many counts of this clone. Germline V gene lookup returns CDR1 SGHRS and CDR2 YFSETQ. Trimming left V 0 bases short and J 0 bases short, with 4 bases between. The CDR3 contains 14 residues. Here immunoSEQ multiplex PCR was the method, and the copy in TCRdb shows in-frame clones only, minus some. The sample holds 130,000 or so clones; approximately 71% are singletons and the top ten take 2% to 2.5%. This clonotype was sampled from a woman in her seventies with acute or convalescent COVID-19. The V call is TRBV5-1, the J call TRBJ2-1; no clear D. Source material: peripheral blood. This CDR3 reads CASSLGSSYNEQFF. The CDR3 DNA follows: TGCGCCAGCAGCTTGGGCAGCTCCTACAATGAGCAGTTCTTC.